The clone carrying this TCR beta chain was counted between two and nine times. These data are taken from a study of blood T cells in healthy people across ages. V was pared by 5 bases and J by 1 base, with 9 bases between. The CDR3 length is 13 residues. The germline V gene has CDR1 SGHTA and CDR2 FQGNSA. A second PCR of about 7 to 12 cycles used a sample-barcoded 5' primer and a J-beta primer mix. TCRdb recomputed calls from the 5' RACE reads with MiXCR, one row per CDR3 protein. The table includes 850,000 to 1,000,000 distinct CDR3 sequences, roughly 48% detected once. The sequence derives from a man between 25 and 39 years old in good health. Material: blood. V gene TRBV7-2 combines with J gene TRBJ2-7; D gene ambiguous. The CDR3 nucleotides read TGTGCCAGCAGCGATGACACTTCCTACGAGCAGTACTTC. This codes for CASSDDTSYEQYF.